The sequence of this TCR beta chain was determined in a study of graft-versus-host responses after intestinal transplantation. This table comes from immunoSEQ multiplex PCR, and its TCRdb copy is limited to in-frame clones, with some not included. The data show approximately 100,000 clones, roughly 82% seen once. The V gene end was trimmed by 3 bases and the J gene end by 3 bases; junction bases not matched to a gene: 19. Germline CDR1 is MDHEN and CDR2 is SYDVKM. The CDR3 totals 19 residues. The TCR comes from a human patient who received an intestinal transplant, so some T cells may come from the graft donor. This specimen was PBMCs, taken 255 days after intestinal transplant. The V gene is TRBV28, the J gene TRBJ1-1; TRBD1 matches at 7 bases. The CDR3 here is CASSLYVGGQGGVDTEAFF. The CDR3 region has the DNA TGTGCCAGCAGTTTGTACGTAGGCGGTCAGGGGGGGGTAGACACTGAAGCTTTCTTT.